What follows describes a single TCR beta chain. This sample is drawn from a study of blood T cell repertoires in COVID-19. Enrolled through a virtual design, the participants were between 18 and 89 years of age and came from about two dozen US areas. Shortly before study entry, within 2 weeks, exposed participants had met a COVID-19 case. Here immunoSEQ multiplex PCR was the method, and the copy in TCRdb shows in-frame clones only, minus some. In the table there are about 320,000 clones, around 85% of which are singletons. The CDR3 spans 17 residues. Trimming took 0 bases from V and 4 from J; bases not matched to a gene: 10. Germline CDR1 and CDR2: SGHRS and YFSETQ.

Sequencing used PBMCs or T cells enriched from blood (not recorded which). The chain employs TRBV5-1 and TRBJ2-3; 8 bases map to TRBD2. This TCR was sampled from a woman in her twenties or thirties who had been exposed to COVID-19. This chain's CDR3 is CASSLVRSGGFSDTQYF. CDR3 DNA: TGCGCCAGCAGCTTGGTCCGCAGCGGGGGCTTTTCAGATACGCAGTATTTT. The full variable domain, completed using reference TRBV5-1 and TRBJ2-3, is KAGVTQTPRYLIKTRGQQVTLSCSPISGHRSVSWYQQTPGQGLQFLFEYFSETQRNKGNFPGRFSGRQFSNSRSEMNVSTLELGDSALYLCASSLVRSGGFSDTQYFGPGTRLTVL.